The rows below give T cell receptor beta chains drawn from one sample of a study of cytomegalovirus exposure and HLA in healthy donors. This table comes from immunoSEQ multiplex PCR, and its TCRdb copy is limited to in-frame clones, with some not included. The table has 150,000 to 200,000 clones, roughly 85% seen once. Material: PBMCs. These receptors all come from a woman aged 50 to 60 in good health and CMV-seronegative. Both conserved end residues are part of each CDR3. Fields, in order: V gene, D gene, J gene, clone size, CDR3 protein, CDR3 DNA. A D gene is named only where the DNA matches it firmly. Expanded clones get a size class; other rows say once, few or many, or leave the size out.

TRBV5-1	TRBD2	TRBJ2-7	-	CASSLGLAGEVEQYF	TGCGCCAGCAGCTTGGGACTAGCGGGAGAGGTCGAGCAGTACTTC
TRBV29-1	TRBD2	TRBJ2-3	few	CRGGGRTPDTQYF	TGCAGGGGAGGCGGGAGGACCCCAGATACGCAGTATTTT
TRBV6-5	-	TRBJ1-2	-	CASSYSTRVNDYGYTF	TGTGCCAGCAGTTACTCGACGCGGGTTAATGACTATGGCTACACCTTC
TRBV11-1	TRBD2	TRBJ2-5	once	CASSLGIWEGQETQYF	TGTGCCAGCAGCTTAGGAATCTGGGAGGGCCAAGAGACCCAGTACTTC
TRBV30	TRBD1	TRBJ2-7	-	CAGGQGVEQYF	TGTGCCGGGGGACAGGGGGTCGAGCAGTACTTC
TRBV10-3	-	TRBJ2-1	-	CAISHREDSYNEQFF	TGTGCCATCTCCCACAGGGAAGACTCCTACAATGAGCAGTTCTTC
TRBV2	-	TRBJ1-1	-	CASRSGATGNTEAFF	TGTGCCAGCAGGTCTGGGGCCACAGGGAACACTGAAGCTTTCTTT
TRBV19	TRBD2	TRBJ2-7	-	CANSIGSGAGYEQYF	TGTGCCAATAGTATCGGTAGCGGGGCGGGGTACGAGCAGTACTTC
TRBV18	TRBD2	TRBJ2-3	-	CASSPIRASGDTDTQYF	TGTGCCAGCTCACCAATCAGGGCTAGCGGGGACACAGATACGCAGTATTTT
TRBV4-2	TRBD2	TRBJ2-7	-	CASSQPGLAGGMQYF	TGTGCCAGCAGCCAGCCGGGACTAGCGGGAGGAATGCAGTACTTC
TRBV18	TRBD1	TRBJ1-4	-	CASSPPGQTMGVFF	TGTGCCAGCTCACCACCGGGACAGACGATGGGGGTGTTTTTT
TRBV19	-	TRBJ2-1	-	CASSPYLGRDEQFF	TGTGCCAGTAGTCCTTATTTAGGGAGAGATGAGCAGTTCTTC
TRBV7-9	-	TRBJ1-2	-	CSSSPTGQSYGYTF	TGTTCCAGCAGCCCGACTGGACAGTCCTATGGCTACACCTTC
TRBV5-6	TRBD1	TRBJ1-4	-	CASSVDRDPTTNEKLFF	TGTGCCAGCAGCGTGGACAGGGACCCTACAACTAATGAAAAACTGTTTTTT
TRBV4-2	-	TRBJ1-5	-	CASSQDRNSNQPQHF	TGTGCCAGCAGCCAAGACAGAAATAGCAATCAGCCCCAGCATTTT
TRBV18	TRBD1	TRBJ1-5	-	CASSIQGASGQQPQHF	TGTGCCAGCTCCATACAGGGGGCCAGTGGGCAACAGCCCCAGCATTTT
TRBV5-1	TRBD2	TRBJ2-1	-	CASSTGLAGENEQFF	TGCGCCAGCAGCACGGGACTAGCGGGAGAGAATGAGCAGTTCTTC
TRBV5-1	-	TRBJ2-1	few	CASSLTIEVRKQFF	TGCGCCAGCAGCCTCACGATTGAGGTAAGGAAGCAGTTCTTC
TRBV15	-	TRBJ2-2	-	CATSYDRSNTGELFF	TGTGCCACCAGCTACGACAGGTCGAACACCGGGGAGCTGTTTTTT
TRBV29-1	-	TRBJ2-3	-	CSVLGWLTDTQYF	TGCAGCGTACTCGGGTGGCTCACAGATACGCAGTATTTT
TRBV28	TRBD1	TRBJ1-6	-	CASSAGTATGSPLHF	TGTGCCAGCAGTGCCGGGACAGCGACAGGTTCACCCCTCCACTTT
TRBV4-2	-	TRBJ1-1	-	CASSQRENTEAFF	TGTGCCAGCAGCCAACGGGAAAACACTGAAGCTTTCTTT
TRBV23-1	TRBD2	TRBJ2-7	-	CASRELAGSLAYEQYF	TGCGCCAGTCGGGAGCTAGCGGGATCGTTGGCCTACGAGCAGTACTTC
TRBV10-2	-	TRBJ2-7	few	CASSGSQEQYF	TGCGCCAGCAGCGGGTCCCAGGAGCAGTACTTC
TRBV28	-	TRBJ1-2	-	CASSSSNSNYGYTF	TGTGCCAGCAGCTCCTCAAACTCTAACTATGGCTACACCTTC
TRBV7-9	TRBD1	TRBJ1-3	-	CASSYLFQRQGDTGNTIYF	TGTGCCAGCAGCTACCTTTTCCAGAGACAGGGAGATACTGGAAACACCATATATTTT
TRBV29-1	TRBD2	TRBJ2-1	-	CSAGRLAGDNEQFF	TGCAGCGCCGGCCGACTAGCGGGAGACAATGAGCAGTTCTTC
TRBV9	-	TRBJ2-3	-	CASSVVASDTQYF	TGTGCCAGCAGCGTAGTGGCCTCAGATACGCAGTATTTT
TRBV6-1	TRBD1	TRBJ2-7	once	CASSDRGYYEQYF	TGTGCCAGCAGCGACAGGGGGTACTACGAGCAGTACTTC
TRBV19	TRBD1	TRBJ2-1	few	CASSNRDRLLYEQFF	TGTGCCAGTAGTAACCGGGACAGACTTCTATATGAGCAGTTCTTC
TRBV2	-	TRBJ2-3	-	CASSLDRTSTDTQYF	TGTGCCAGCAGTTTGGACAGAACTAGCACAGATACGCAGTATTTT
TRBV9	TRBD1	TRBJ2-7	-	CASSKGTGPYEQYF	TGTGCCAGCAGCAAGGGGACAGGACCCTACGAGCAGTACTTC
TRBV5-1	-	TRBJ2-1	-	CASSRSDRMNNEQFF	TGCGCCAGCAGCCGATCCGACAGGATGAACAATGAGCAGTTCTTC
TRBV5-3	TRBD1	TRBJ1-5	-	CARSSVRTGIRQPQHF	TGTGCCAGAAGCTCAGTTCGGACAGGGATAAGACAGCCCCAGCATTTT
TRBV10-2	TRBD2	TRBJ2-7	once	CASTLGLAGGYEQYF	TGCGCCAGCACCCTAGGACTAGCGGGAGGGTACGAGCAGTACTTC
TRBV11-2	TRBD1	TRBJ1-1	-	CASSFDRGRAFF	TGTGCCAGCAGCTTCGACAGGGGACGAGCTTTCTTT
TRBV7-2	TRBD1	TRBJ2-4	-	CASSLKGANIQYF	TGTGCCAGCAGCTTAAAGGGGGCGAACATTCAGTACTTC
TRBV19	-	TRBJ2-5	-	CASSIDLVEETQYF	TGTGCCAGTAGTATAGATCTGGTAGAAGAGACCCAGTACTTC
TRBV28	-	TRBJ1-2	-	CASRSTANYGYTF	TGTGCCAGCAGATCGACAGCTAACTATGGCTACACCTTC
TRBV7-2	TRBD2	TRBJ2-1	-	CASSLLAGGNEQFF	TGTGCCAGCAGCTTATTAGCGGGAGGCAATGAGCAGTTCTTC
TRBV7-9	TRBD2	TRBJ2-7	-	CSSSDTTSGSPGADEQYF	TGTTCCAGCAGCGATACGACTAGCGGGAGCCCCGGGGCGGACGAGCAGTACTTC
TRBV2	TRBD1	TRBJ1-1	once	CASSKGDRGSEAFF	TGTGCCAGCAGTAAGGGGGACAGGGGCTCTGAAGCTTTCTTT
TRBV15	-	TRBJ2-5	-	CATSRALQETQYF	TGTGCCACCAGCAGAGCCCTACAAGAGACCCAGTACTTC
TRBV25-1	TRBD2	TRBJ2-1	-	CASSDQGGLTNEQFF	TGTGCCAGCAGTGATCAGGGAGGGTTAACCAATGAGCAGTTCTTC